These T cell receptor beta chains were read from a single sample in a study of cytomegalovirus exposure and HLA in healthy donors. The protocol was immunoSEQ multiplex PCR, while the TCRdb copy is restricted to in-frame clones and leaves out a portion. The sample has around 270,000 clones; roughly 80% are singletons. Sequenced: PBMCs. The receptors originated from a girl under 10 years old in good health and CMV-seronegative. Both conserved end residues are part of each CDR3.

v_call | cdr3_aa
TRBV7-3 | CASSLNGANNEQFF
TRBV6-5 | CASSYSSNVREAFF
TRBV6-1 | CASSVPGDLVRAFF
TRBV2 | CASSRDRGYGEQYF
TRBV4-1 | CASSQAVLLPGGAPYGYTF
TRBV6-1 | CASRWDRNTGELFF
TRBV10-3 | CAISGTSGSSYNEQFF
TRBV7-9 | CASSFERISSYNEQFF
TRBV5-4 | CASMTQGLAVQETQYF
TRBV6-5 | CASRTGRQITGELFF
TRBV4-1 | CASVSQAEANYGYTF
TRBV4-1 | CASSQEWTSRALGEQFF
TRBV6-5 | CASSEGTGDQPQHF
TRBV29-1 | CSARRENSEQYF
TRBV7-9 | CASSGRGAVPPDEQYF
TRBV20-1 | CSVAITDTQYF
TRBV28 | CATKAGSETQYF
TRBV9 | CASSVAGGGNEQFF
TRBV2 | CASSEFVGTTVYEQYF